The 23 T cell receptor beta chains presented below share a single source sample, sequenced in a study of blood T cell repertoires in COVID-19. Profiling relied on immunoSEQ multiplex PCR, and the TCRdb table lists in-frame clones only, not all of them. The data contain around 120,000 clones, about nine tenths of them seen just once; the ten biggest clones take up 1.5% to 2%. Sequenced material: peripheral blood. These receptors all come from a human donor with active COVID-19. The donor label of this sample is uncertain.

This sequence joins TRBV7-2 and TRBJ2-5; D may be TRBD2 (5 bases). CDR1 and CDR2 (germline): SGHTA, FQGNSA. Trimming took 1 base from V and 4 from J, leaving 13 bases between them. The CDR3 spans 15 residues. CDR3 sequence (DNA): TGTGCCAGCAGCTTAGGTCTGGGGAGCCGAGAGACCCAGTACTTC. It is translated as CASSLGLGSRETQYF.

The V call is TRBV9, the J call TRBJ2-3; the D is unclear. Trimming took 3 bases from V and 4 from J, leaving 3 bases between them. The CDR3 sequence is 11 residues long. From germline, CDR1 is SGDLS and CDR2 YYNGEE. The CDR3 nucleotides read TGTGCCAGCAGCGCCTCAGATACGCAGTATTTT. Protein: CASSASDTQYF.

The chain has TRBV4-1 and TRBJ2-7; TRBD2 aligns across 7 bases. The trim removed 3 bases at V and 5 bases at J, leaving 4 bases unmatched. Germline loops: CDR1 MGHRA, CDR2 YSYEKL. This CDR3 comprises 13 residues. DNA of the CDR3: TGCGCCAGCAGCCAGGAGCGGGGCCACGAGCAGTACTTC. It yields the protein CASSQERGHEQYF.

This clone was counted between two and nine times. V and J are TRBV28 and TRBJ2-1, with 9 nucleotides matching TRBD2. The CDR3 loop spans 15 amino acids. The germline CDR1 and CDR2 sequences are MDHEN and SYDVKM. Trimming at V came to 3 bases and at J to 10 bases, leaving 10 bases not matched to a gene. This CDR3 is CASSFSASGEREQFF. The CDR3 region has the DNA TGTGCCAGCAGTTTTTCGGCTAGCGGGGAACGAGAGCAGTTCTTC.

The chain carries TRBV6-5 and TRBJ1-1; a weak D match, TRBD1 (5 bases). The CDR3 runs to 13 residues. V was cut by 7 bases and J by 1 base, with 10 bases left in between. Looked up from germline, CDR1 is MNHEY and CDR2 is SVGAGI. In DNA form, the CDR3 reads TGTGCCAGCAACCGACAGTCGAACACTGAAGCTTTCTTT. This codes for CASNRQSNTEAFF.

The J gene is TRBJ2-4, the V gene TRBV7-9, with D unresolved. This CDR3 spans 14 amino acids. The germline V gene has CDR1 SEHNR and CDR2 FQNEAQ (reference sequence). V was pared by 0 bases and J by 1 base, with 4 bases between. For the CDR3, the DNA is TGTGCCAGCAGCTTAGCGCAGGCCAAAAACATTCAGTACTTC. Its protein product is CASSLAQAKNIQYF.

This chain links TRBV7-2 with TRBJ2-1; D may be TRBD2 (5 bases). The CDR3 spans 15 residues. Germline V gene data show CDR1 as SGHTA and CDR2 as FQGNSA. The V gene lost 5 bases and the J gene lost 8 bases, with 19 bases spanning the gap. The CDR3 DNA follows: TGTGCCAGCAGCCAATCTAGCATTTTTGGGTATGAGCAGTTCTTC. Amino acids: CASSQSSIFGYEQFF. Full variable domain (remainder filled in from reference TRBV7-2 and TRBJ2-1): GAGVSQSPSNKVTEKGKDVELRCDPISGHTALYWYRQSLGQGLEFLIYFQGNSAPDKSGLPSDRFSAERTGGSVSTLTIQRTQQEDSAVYLCASSQSSIFGYEQFFGPGTRLTVL.

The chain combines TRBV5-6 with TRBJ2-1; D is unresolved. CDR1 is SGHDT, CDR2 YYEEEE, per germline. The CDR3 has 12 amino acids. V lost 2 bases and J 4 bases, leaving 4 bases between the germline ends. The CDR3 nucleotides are TGTGCCAGCAGCTTCCCGTACAATGAGCAGTTCTTC. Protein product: CASSFPYNEQFF.

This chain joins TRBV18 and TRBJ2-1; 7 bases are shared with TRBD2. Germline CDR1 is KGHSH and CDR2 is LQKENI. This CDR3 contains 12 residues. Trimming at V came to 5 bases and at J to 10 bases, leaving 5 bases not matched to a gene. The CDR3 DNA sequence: TGTGCCAGCTCAACCCGGGAGGAGGAGCAGTTCTTC. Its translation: CASSTREEEQFF.

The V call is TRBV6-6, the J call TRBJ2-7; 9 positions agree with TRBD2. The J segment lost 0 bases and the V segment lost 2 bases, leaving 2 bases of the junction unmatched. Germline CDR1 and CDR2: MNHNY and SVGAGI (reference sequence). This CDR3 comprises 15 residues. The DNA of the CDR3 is TGTGCCAGCAGTTACCTAGCGGGGTTCTCCTACGAGCAGTACTTC. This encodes CASSYLAGFSYEQYF.

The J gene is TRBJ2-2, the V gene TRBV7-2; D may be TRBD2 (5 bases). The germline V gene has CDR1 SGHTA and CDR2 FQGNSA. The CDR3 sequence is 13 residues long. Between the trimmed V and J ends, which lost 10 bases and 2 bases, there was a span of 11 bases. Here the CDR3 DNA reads TGTGCCACGCGAACGGGAAACACCGGGGAGCTGTTTTTT. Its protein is CATRTGNTGELFF.

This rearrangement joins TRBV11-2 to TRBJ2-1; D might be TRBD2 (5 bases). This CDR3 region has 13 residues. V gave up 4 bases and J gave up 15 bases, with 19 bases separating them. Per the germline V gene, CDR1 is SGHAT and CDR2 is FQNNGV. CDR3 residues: CASSSSGGLGRFF. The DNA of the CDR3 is TGTGCCAGCAGCTCATCCGGAGGACTGGGTCGGTTCTTC.

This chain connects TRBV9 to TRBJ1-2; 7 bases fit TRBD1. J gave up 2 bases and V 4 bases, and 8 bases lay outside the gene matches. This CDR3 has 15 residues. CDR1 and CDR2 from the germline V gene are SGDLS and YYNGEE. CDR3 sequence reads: CASSISTGKNYGYTF. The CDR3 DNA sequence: TGTGCCAGCAGCATCTCGACAGGGAAGAACTATGGCTACACCTTC.

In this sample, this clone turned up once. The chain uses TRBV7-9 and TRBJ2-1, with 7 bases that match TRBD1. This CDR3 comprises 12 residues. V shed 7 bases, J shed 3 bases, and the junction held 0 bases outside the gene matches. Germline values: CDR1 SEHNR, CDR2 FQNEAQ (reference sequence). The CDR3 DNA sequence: TGTGCCAGCACAGGGGGCTACAATGAGCAGTTCTTC. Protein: CASTGGYNEQFF. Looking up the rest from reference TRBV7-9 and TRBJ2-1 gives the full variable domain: DTGVSQNPRHKITKRGQNVTFRCDPISEHNRLYWYRQTLGQGPEFLTYFQNEAQLEKSRLLSDRFSAERPKGSFSTLEIQRTEQGDSAMYLCASTGGYNEQFFGPGTRLTVL.

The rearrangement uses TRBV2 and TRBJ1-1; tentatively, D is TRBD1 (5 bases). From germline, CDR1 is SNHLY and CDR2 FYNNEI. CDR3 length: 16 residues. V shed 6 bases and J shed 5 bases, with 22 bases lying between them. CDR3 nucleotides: TGTGCCAGCAGGATCGCTTACGGGGGAGGAGGGACTGAAGCTTTCTTT. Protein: CASRIAYGGGGTEAFF.

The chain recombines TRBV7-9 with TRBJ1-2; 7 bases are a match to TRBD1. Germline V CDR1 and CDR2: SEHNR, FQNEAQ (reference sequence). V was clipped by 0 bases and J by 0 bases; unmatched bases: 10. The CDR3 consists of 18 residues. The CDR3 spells CASSLAVGRQGANYGYTF. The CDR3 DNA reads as TGTGCCAGCAGCTTAGCTGTCGGGAGACAGGGCGCTAACTATGGCTACACCTTC.

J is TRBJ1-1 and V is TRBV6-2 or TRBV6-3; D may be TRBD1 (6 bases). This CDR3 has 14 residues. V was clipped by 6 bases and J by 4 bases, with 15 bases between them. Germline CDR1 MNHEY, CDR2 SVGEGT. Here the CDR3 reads CASRYREGGTEAFF. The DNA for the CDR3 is TGTGCCAGCAGGTACAGGGAGGGAGGCACTGAAGCTTTCTTT.

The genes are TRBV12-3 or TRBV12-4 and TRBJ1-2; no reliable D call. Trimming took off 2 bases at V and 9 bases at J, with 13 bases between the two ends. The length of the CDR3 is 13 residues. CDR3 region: CASSLRVRPRYTF. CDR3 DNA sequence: TGTGCCAGCAGTTTAAGAGTCCGCCCACGCTACACCTTC.

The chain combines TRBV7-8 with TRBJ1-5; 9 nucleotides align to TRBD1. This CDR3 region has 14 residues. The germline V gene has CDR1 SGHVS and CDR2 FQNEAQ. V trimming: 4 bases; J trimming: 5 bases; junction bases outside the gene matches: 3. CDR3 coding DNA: TGTGCCAGCAGCTCCGGACAGGGGCATCAGCCCCAGCATTTT. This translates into CASSSGQGHQPQHF.

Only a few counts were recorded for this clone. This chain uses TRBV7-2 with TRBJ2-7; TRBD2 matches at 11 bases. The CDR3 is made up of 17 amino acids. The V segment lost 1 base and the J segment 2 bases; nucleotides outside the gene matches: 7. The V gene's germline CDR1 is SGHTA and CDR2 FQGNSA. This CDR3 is CASSLGASGGRPYEQYF. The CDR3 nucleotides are TGTGCCAGCAGCTTAGGGGCTAGCGGGGGGCGCCCCTACGAGCAGTACTTC.

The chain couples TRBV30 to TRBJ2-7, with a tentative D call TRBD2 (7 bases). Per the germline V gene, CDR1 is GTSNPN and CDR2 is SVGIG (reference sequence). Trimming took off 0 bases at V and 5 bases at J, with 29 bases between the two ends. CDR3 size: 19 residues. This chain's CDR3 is CAWSVWGGHYPSSFDEQYF. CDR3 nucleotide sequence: TGTGCCTGGAGTGTATGGGGGGGCCATTATCCATCATCTTTCGACGAGCAGTACTTC.

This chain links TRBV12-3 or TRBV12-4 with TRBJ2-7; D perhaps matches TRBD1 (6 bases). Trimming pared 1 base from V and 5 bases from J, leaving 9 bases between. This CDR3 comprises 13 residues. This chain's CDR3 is CASSLVGAHEQYF. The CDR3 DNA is TGTGCCAGCAGTTTAGTGGGGGCCCACGAGCAGTACTTC.

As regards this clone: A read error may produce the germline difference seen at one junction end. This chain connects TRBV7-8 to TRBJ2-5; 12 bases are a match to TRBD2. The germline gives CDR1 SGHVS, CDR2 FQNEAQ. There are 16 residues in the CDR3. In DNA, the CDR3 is TGTGCCAGCAGCCTAGCGGGAGGGGTTTCACGAGAGACCCAGTACTTC. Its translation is CASSLAGGVSRETQYF.